Shown below are 24 T cell receptor beta chains from a single sample sequenced in a study of cytomegalovirus exposure and HLA in healthy donors. The data were produced by immunoSEQ multiplex PCR, yet TCRdb's version contains in-frame clones alone and is incomplete. Of 150,000 or so clones in the sample, 94% were seen once. The source material was PBMCs. These receptors all stem from a young man in good health and CMV-seropositive.

The CDR3 reads CAGGLAGRGELFF. The CDR3 DNA is TGTGCCGGCGGACTAGCGGGACGCGGGGAGCTGTTTTTT. This sequence joins TRBV7-9 and TRBJ2-2, with 12 positions matching TRBD2. The CDR3 spans 13 residues. V lost 11 bases, J lost 7 bases, and 5 bases stayed unmatched. In germline, CDR1 is SEHNR, CDR2 FQNEAQ (reference sequence).

This chain joins TRBV19 and TRBJ2-1; TRBD2 aligns across 11 bases. The CDR3 totals 15 residues. Looked up from germline, CDR1 is LNHDA and CDR2 is SQIVND (reference sequence). V lost 8 bases and J lost 8; bases outside the gene matches: 11. CDR3 loop: CASGTSGSSPYEQFF. CDR3 nucleotides: TGTGCCAGTGGAACTAGCGGGAGTAGTCCCTATGAGCAGTTCTTC.

This chain joins TRBV4-1 and TRBJ2-1; 10 bases line up with TRBD2. Germline V lookup: CDR1 MGHRA, CDR2 YSYEKL. The CDR3 is 19 residues long. With V trimmed by 1 base and J by 5 bases, 14 bases remained unmatched. CDR3 coding DNA: TGCGCCAGCAGCCAAGGTCGTCTGGGTAGCGGGAGGCCCCACAATGAGCAGTTCTTC. Its translation is CASSQGRLGSGRPHNEQFF.

This sequence joins TRBV9 and TRBJ2-1; 10 positions match TRBD2. V trimming: 0 bases; J trimming: 7 bases; junction bases outside the gene matches: 13. This CDR3 comprises 18 residues. The germline CDR1 and CDR2 sequences are SGDLS and YYNGEE. The CDR3 DNA reads TGTGCCAGCAGCGTAGTGAGTGGGGCTAGCGGGAGTTTTAATGAGCAGTTCTTC. Amino acids: CASSVVSGASGSFNEQFF.

The chain employs TRBV4-1 and TRBJ2-1; tentatively, D is TRBD1 (5 bases). This CDR3 region has 15 residues. The V gene's germline CDR1 is MGHRA and CDR2 YSYEKL. Trimming cost V 0 bases and J 8 bases, with 14 bases left between them. The CDR3 loop reads CASSQDLMSGHEQFF. The CDR3 nucleotides are TGCGCCAGCAGCCAAGATCTTATGTCAGGGCATGAGCAGTTCTTC.

The chain carries TRBV7-2 and TRBJ2-2; the D gene is possibly TRBD2 (6 bases). The CDR3 is made up of 17 amino acids. Germline V gene data show CDR1 as SGHTA and CDR2 as FQGNSA. Trimming cost V 0 bases and J 6 bases, with 17 bases left between them. The CDR3 sequence is CASSLAMAGRGPGELFF. The CDR3 nucleotides read TGTGCCAGCAGCTTAGCTATGGCAGGGCGGGGTCCCGGGGAGCTGTTTTTT.

The gene calls are TRBV10-2 and TRBJ1-1; TRBD1 aligns across 7 bases. Trimming at V came to 8 bases and at J to 8 bases, leaving 8 bases not matched to a gene. Germline V gene lookup returns CDR1 WSHSY and CDR2 SAAADI. The CDR3 runs 12 residues. In DNA, the CDR3 is TGCGCCAGCTTAGACAGGGCCCGGGAAGCTTTCTTT. This translates into CASLDRAREAFF.

The chain has TRBV6-6 and TRBJ1-2, with D unclear. The CDR3 runs to 15 residues. Per the germline V gene, CDR1 is MNHNY and CDR2 is SVGAGI (reference sequence). V lost 2 bases to trimming and J lost 5 bases, with 15 bases between them. The CDR3 spells CASSYKDRRRYGYTF. DNA for the CDR3: TGTGCCAGCAGTTACAAAGACCGTCGGAGGTATGGCTACACCTTC.

This clone appeared once. This chain uses TRBV28 with TRBJ1-3; tentative D call: TRBD1 (5 bases). Germline-derived CDR1 and CDR2 are MDHEN and SYDVKM. This CDR3 is 14 amino acids long. The chain's CDR3 is CGSGEPEAGNTIYF. The CDR3 DNA reads as TGTGGGTCGGGGGAACCAGAGGCTGGAAACACCATATATTTT.

This clone has a single count. This chain joins TRBV2 and TRBJ1-2; TRBD1 is a possible D gene (6 bases). Germline V lookup: CDR1 SNHLY, CDR2 FYNNEI. V was shortened by 8 bases and J by 2 bases, with 18 bases between the two germline ends. This CDR3 has 15 residues. The CDR3 DNA reads TGTGCCAGCCAGTGGGGTAGGGGGAAGAACTATGGCTACACCTTC. Translated, it gives CASQWGRGKNYGYTF. Full variable domain (rest looked up from reference TRBV2 and TRBJ1-2): EPEVTQTPSHQVTQMGQEVILRCVPISNHLYFYWYRQILGQKVEFLVSFYNNEISEKSEIFDDQFSVERPDGSNFTLKIRSTKLEDSAMYFCASQWGRGKNYGYTFGSGTRLTVV.

The genes are TRBV13 and TRBJ2-7; 7 nucleotides align to TRBD1. Trimming took 0 bases from V and 9 from J; bases not matched to a gene: 11. This CDR3 spans 15 amino acids. CDR1 is PRHDT and CDR2 is FYEKMQ in the germline V gene (reference sequence). The CDR3 DNA reads as TGTGCCAGCAGCTTAGGTAGGGGGCCCCTCCTGGGGCAGTACTTC. Encoded protein: CASSLGRGPLLGQYF. Complete variable domain (other parts from reference TRBV13 and TRBJ2-7): AAGVIQSPRHLIKEKRETATLKCYPIPRHDTVYWYQQGPGQDPQFLISFYEKMQSDKGSIPDRFSAQQFSDYHSELNMSSLELGDSALYFCASSLGRGPLLGQYFGPGTRLTVT.

The chain couples TRBV18 to TRBJ1-1; a weak D match, TRBD1 (5 bases). V was pared by 3 bases and J by 1 base, with 9 bases between. CDR3 length equals 14 residues. Germline V gene sequence: CDR1 KGHSH, CDR2 LQKENI. The CDR3 here is CASSPGLANTEAFF. As DNA, the CDR3 is TGTGCCAGCTCACCGGGACTGGCGAACACTGAAGCTTTCTTT.

The CDR3 region is CASRRGTAQETQYF. The CDR3 DNA sequence: TGCGCCAGCAGGCGCGGCACTGCCCAAGAGACCCAGTACTTC. V and J are TRBV5-1 and TRBJ2-5; no reliable D call. From germline, CDR1 is SGHRS and CDR2 YFSETQ. The V end was cut by 5 bases, the J end by 1 base, with 12 bases between. CDR3 length: 14 amino acids.

This chain links TRBV10-2 with TRBJ2-1, with 7 bases lining up with TRBD2. The CDR3 is 15 residues long. The germline gives CDR1 WSHSY, CDR2 SAAADI. Trimming took 4 bases from V and 7 from J; bases not matched to a gene: 10. The CDR3 reads CASSARLADSNEQFF. Written as DNA, the CDR3 is TGCGCCAGCAGTGCAAGGCTAGCGGACTCGAATGAGCAGTTCTTC.

V is TRBV19 and J is TRBJ1-1; D is ambiguous. The length of the CDR3 is 13 residues. Trimming cost V 4 bases and J 4 bases, with 10 bases left between them. Germline assignment: CDR1 LNHDA and CDR2 SQIVND (reference sequence). The CDR3 region is CASSTTSSTEAFF. CDR3 nucleotides: TGTGCCAGTAGTACCACGAGTAGCACTGAAGCTTTCTTT. Using reference TRBV19 and TRBJ1-1 for the parts outside the CDR3, the full variable domain is DGGITQSPKYLFRKEGQNVTLSCEQNLNHDAMYWYRQDPGQGLRLIYYSQIVNDFQKGDIAEGYSVSREKKESFPLTVTSAQKNPTAFYLCASSTTSSTEAFFGQGTRLTVV.

This clone appeared once. The rearrangement uses TRBV28 and TRBJ2-5; 8 positions match TRBD1. Germline V gives CDR1 MDHEN, CDR2 SYDVKM. The junction had 6 bases not matched to a gene; V was cut back by 5 bases and J by 4 bases. The CDR3 runs 14 residues. The CDR3 DNA reads TGTGCCAGCAGTAAAAGGACAGGGCCAGAGACCCAGTACTTC. This translates into CASSKRTGPETQYF.

This rearrangement joins TRBV19 to TRBJ2-7; 9 bases agree with TRBD2. The CDR3 length is 15 residues. Per the germline V gene, CDR1 is LNHDA and CDR2 is SQIVND (reference sequence). V shed 5 bases and J 0 bases; nucleotides not matched to a gene: 5. As DNA, the CDR3 is TGTGCCAGTAGTCTTGCGGGGGGGATCTCCTACGAGCAGTACTTC. It specifies CASSLAGGISYEQYF.

To note about this clone: The same CDR3 can be traced to other DNA sequences in this sample. The chain carries TRBV5-1 and TRBJ2-1; perhaps TRBD2 as D (7 bases). Between the trimmed V and J ends, which lost 0 bases and 8 bases, there was a span of 12 bases. Per the germline V gene, CDR1 is SGHRS and CDR2 is YFSETQ. The CDR3 covers 14 residues. The CDR3 nucleotides are TGCGCCAGCAGCTTGGGCCAGGGGAGGGATGAGCAGTTCTTC. It specifies CASSLGQGRDEQFF.

CDR3 sequence reads: CASSAISSGNEQFF. For the CDR3, the DNA is TGTGCCAGCAGTGCGATCTCTAGCGGGAATGAGCAGTTCTTC. The chain links TRBV25-1 to TRBJ2-1, with 8 bases matching TRBD2. Trimming cost V 4 bases and J 7 bases; bases outside gene matches: 6. Germline CDR1 is MGHDK and CDR2 is SYGVNS. The CDR3 is made up of 14 amino acids.

The chain has TRBV4-1 and TRBJ2-2; 7 positions agree with TRBD2. Germline V gene data show CDR1 as MGHRA and CDR2 as YSYEKL. The CDR3 length is 19 residues. Trimming took 0 bases from V and 4 from J; bases not matched to a gene: 14. The CDR3 loop reads CASSQDPAGSFAVTGELFF. CDR3 DNA sequence: TGCGCCAGCAGCCAAGACCCAGCGGGATCTTTTGCCGTCACCGGGGAGCTGTTTTTT.

This rearrangement joins TRBV28 to TRBJ2-1, with a weak D call TRBD2 (6 bases). CDR1 and CDR2 from the germline V gene are MDHEN and SYDVKM. Trimming left V 4 bases short and J 4 bases short, with 26 bases between. CDR3 size: 19 residues. CDR3 loop: CASSSRRGRPRLKYNEQFF. The DNA for the CDR3 is TGTGCCAGCAGTTCTCGGAGGGGCAGGCCGAGACTTAAATACAATGAGCAGTTCTTC. The full variable domain, in which reference TRBV28 and TRBJ2-1 provide the parts outside the CDR3, is DVKVTQSSRYLVKRTGEKVFLECVQDMDHENMFWYRQDPGLGLRLIYFSYDVKMKEKGDIPEGYSVSREKKERFSLILESASTNQTSMYLCASSSRRGRPRLKYNEQFFGPGTRLTVL.

The chain joins TRBV30 to TRBJ1-3; D is uncertain. CDR1 and CDR2 (germline): GTSNPN, SVGIG (reference sequence). This CDR3 has 13 amino acids. Deletions cut 2 bases from V and 0 bases from J, with 5 bases between. CDR3 loop: CAWSFSSGNTIYF. The CDR3 bases are TGTGCCTGGAGTTTTAGCTCTGGAAACACCATATATTTT.

The chain has TRBV18 and TRBJ2-5, with TRBD1 matching 11 bases. V lost 4 bases, J lost 5 bases, and 3 bases stayed unmatched. The CDR3 has 14 residues. The germline V gene has CDR1 KGHSH and CDR2 LQKENI. The CDR3 loop is CASSLDRGQETQYF. DNA of the CDR3: TGTGCCAGCTCACTGGACAGGGGGCAGGAGACCCAGTACTTC. The full variable domain, rest sourced from reference TRBV18 and TRBJ2-5, is NAGVMQNPRHLVRRRGQEARLRCSPMKGHSHVYWYRQLPEEGLKFMVYLQKENIIDESGMPKERFSAEFPKEGPSILRIQQVVRGDSAAYFCASSLDRGQETQYFGPGTRLLVL.

The chain joins TRBV30 to TRBJ2-5, with D maybe TRBD2 (6 bases). There are 14 residues in the CDR3. Germline loops: CDR1 GTSNPN, CDR2 SVGIG (reference sequence). V lost 3 bases and J 5 bases, leaving 16 bases between the germline ends. CDR3 DNA sequence: TGTGCCTGGAGCTTTGGGACTCTAGGGGAGACCCAGTACTTC. Its translation is CAWSFGTLGETQYF.